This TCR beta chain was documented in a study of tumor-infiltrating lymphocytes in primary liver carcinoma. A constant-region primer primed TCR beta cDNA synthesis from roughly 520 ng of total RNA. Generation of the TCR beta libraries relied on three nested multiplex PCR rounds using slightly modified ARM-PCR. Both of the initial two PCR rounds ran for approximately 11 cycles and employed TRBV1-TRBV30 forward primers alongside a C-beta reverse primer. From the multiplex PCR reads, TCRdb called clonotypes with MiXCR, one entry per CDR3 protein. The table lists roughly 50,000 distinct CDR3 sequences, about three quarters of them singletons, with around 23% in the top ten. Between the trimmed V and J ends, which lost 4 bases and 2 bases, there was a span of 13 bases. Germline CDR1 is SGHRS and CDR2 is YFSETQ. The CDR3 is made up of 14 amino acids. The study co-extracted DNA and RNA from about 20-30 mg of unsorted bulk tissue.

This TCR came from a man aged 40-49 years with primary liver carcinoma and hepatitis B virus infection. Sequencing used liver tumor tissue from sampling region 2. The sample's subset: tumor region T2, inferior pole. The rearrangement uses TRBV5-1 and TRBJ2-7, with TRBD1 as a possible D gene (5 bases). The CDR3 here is CASSMDINTYEQYF. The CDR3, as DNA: TGCGCCAGCAGCATGGACATTAACACCTACGAGCAGTACTTC.